The present entry profiles one T cell receptor beta chain with its context. What this receptor recognizes is not known. Base quality data are lacking; no much larger clone is found one base away. From the germline V gene, CDR1 is MGHRA and CDR2 is YSYEKL. The CDR3 has 14 amino acids, counting the end cysteine and phenylalanine. Left in the record is the CDR3 DNA by itself, 42 bases read in frame from the first base. V drops 1 base and J drops 3 bases, leaving 8 bases in between. This sample stems from a study of sequential checkpoint blockade in melanoma (dated by TCRdb to about 2019). Study-level background: Patients were randomized 1:1 to first-line nivolumab followed by ipilimumab (arm A) or ipilimumab followed by nivolumab (arm B). Maintenance nivolumab came after each of the two trial sequences.

TCRbeta CDR3 regions were immunosequenced from genomic DNA with the immunoSEQ Assay. Genomic DNA was amplified by bias-controlled multiplex PCR before high-throughput sequencing. The source study handled its data this way. To quantify the absolute abundance of each unique TCRbeta CDR3 region, the sequences were collapsed and filtered. Clonality, defined as 1 minus Pielou's evenness, was calculated using productive rearrangements only. A previously published method was used to identify clones whose frequencies were significantly greater in on-treatment samples than in baseline samples. TCRdb re-hosts the immuneACCESS table, in-frame sequences only. Its copies lack some clones; in the studies checked, an unresolved V gene accounts for under half of them, and the cause for the rest is not known. Clone size and the V and J calls come from that table; the DNA yielded D and trimming. Counted in this sample were more than 25,000 clones; 70% to 90% of them appeared once. The ten biggest clones cover about 14% of the sample.

Results and caveats for the whole study, not just this receptor: The model for predicting response that combines TCR metrics with mutation burden needs to be validated in larger, independent patient cohorts.

The treatment or condition label of this sample denotes: randomized to nivolumab then ipilimumab (arm A) or the reverse (arm B). None of the trial patients had been given prior DNA-damaging chemotherapy. On a FACS Aria II flow cytometer, live CD3+CD8+ cells that were negative for CD19 and CD56 were sorted from thawed PBMCs. The samples were obtained from melanoma patients enrolled in CheckMate 064, an open-label, randomized phase II trial testing sequential checkpoint blockade. Peripheral blood mononuclear cells were collected by leukapheresis, purified using Ficoll-Paque, and frozen in human serum containing roughly 10% DMSO. Immediately after sorting, the purity of the sorted blood CD3+CD8+ cells was confirmed to be >98%, and DNA was then extracted.

This clonotype was obtained from a human donor with melanoma. The chain joins TRBV4-1 to TRBJ2-3, with no reliable assignment of the D segment. The sequencing used CD8+ T cells sorted from blood (inferred from file names), collected from a patient given nivolumab and ipilimumab in sequence. The sequence in DNA is TGCGCCAGCAGCCAAGTCGGTTGGACAGATACGCAGTATTTT. This codes for CASSQVGWTDTQYF.